The 3 T cell receptor beta chains below were found in one sample sequenced in a study of post-analysis software for immune sequencing data. Study findings and constraints: In patients, about 5 TRBV segments were more frequent than in controls, with TRBV5-6, TRBV5-1 and TRBV20-1 among them.

TCR beta cDNA libraries had unique molecular identifiers. TCRdb re-derived calls from the PCR reads in MiXCR, one entry per CDR3 protein. The table lists some 690,000 distinct CDR3 sequences, 25% to 30% of them singletons. What these receptors recognize is not known. Source material: blood. These receptors were taken from a girl aged 5-17 years with multiple sclerosis.

This sequence joins TRBV7-6 and TRBJ2-1; either TRBD1 or TRBD2 may fit D (6 bases each). The CDR3 sequence is 16 residues long. Trimming cost V 0 bases and J 3 bases, with 12 bases left between them. The germline gives CDR1 SGHVS, CDR2 FNYEAQ. The CDR3 sequence: CASSLAGGGFYNEQFF. Here the CDR3 DNA reads TGTGCCAGCAGCTTAGCAGGGGGAGGATTCTACAATGAGCAGTTCTTC. Using reference TRBV7-6 and TRBJ2-1 for the parts outside the CDR3, the full variable domain is GAGVSQSPRYKVTKRGQDVALRCDPISGHVSLYWYRQALGQGPEFLTYFNYEAQQDKSGLPNDRFSAERPEGSISTLTIQRTEQRDSAMYRCASSLAGGGFYNEQFFGPGTRLTVL.

This sequence joins TRBV6-5 and TRBJ2-5, with D uncertain. The V gene lost 6 bases and the J gene lost 2 bases, with 13 bases spanning the gap. The CDR3 loop spans 14 amino acids. The germline V gene encodes CDR1 MNHEY and CDR2 SVGAGI. The CDR3 spells CASRQPNGQETQYF. The CDR3 bases are TGTGCCAGCAGGCAGCCTAATGGGCAAGAGACCCAGTACTTC.

This clonotype has a handful of counts. The CDR3 nucleotides are TGCAGTGCCAGCGGCCAGTTCACAGATACGCAGTATTTT. This codes for CSASGQFTDTQYF. The chain couples TRBV20-1 to TRBJ2-3; weak D call: TRBD2 (5 bases). The V end was cut by 6 bases, the J end by 2 bases, with 12 bases between. The CDR3 has 13 amino acids. The germline gives CDR1 DFQATT, CDR2 SNEGSKA (reference sequence).